The next 16 T cell receptor beta chains were all read from a single sample in a study of T cells in Graves' hyperthyroidism and ophthalmopathy. RNA transcripts were the template for amplifying TCR beta CDR3 regions. RT-PCR in the first round (using the HTBI primer set) targeted the TCR CDR3. In TCRdb, the multiplex PCR reads were re-called with MiXCR into one record per CDR3 protein. Altogether around 420,000 distinct CDR3 sequences are present, roughly 13% being singletons, with the ten largest covering more than 4.5%. The sample taken for sequencing was blood. The receptors shown here come from a woman aged 18-29 years with Graves' hyperthyroidism.

This clonotype was seen many times. This chain uses TRBV29-1 with TRBJ2-3; the D is unclear. CDR1 is SQVTM, CDR2 ANQGSEA, per germline. The length of the CDR3 is 11 residues. V lost 4 bases and J 6 bases, leaving 8 bases between the germline ends. The CDR3 DNA reads as TGCAGCGTTGTCCCGGGTGATACGCAGTATTTT. It is translated as CSVVPGDTQYF.

There are many counts of this clonotype. This chain connects TRBV7-3 to TRBJ2-3; 9 nucleotides align to TRBD1. V dropped 5 bases and J dropped 5; count of bases not matched to a gene: 8. Germline V lookup: CDR1 SGHTA, CDR2 FQGTGA. This CDR3 region has 15 residues. CDR3 region: CASSGAGQGVDTQYF. CDR3 in DNA: TGTGCCAGCAGCGGCGCGGGACAGGGTGTAGATACGCAGTATTTT.

Many counts were recorded for this clonotype. This chain connects TRBV28 to TRBJ2-1; D not resolved. The germline V and J ends were trimmed by 4 bases and 2 bases, with 12 bases remaining between them. The germline CDR1 and CDR2 sequences are MDHEN and SYDVKM. The CDR3 extends over 15 amino acids. CDR3: CASSSRVGTYNEQFF. CDR3 coding DNA: TGTGCCAGCAGTTCCCGGGTGGGTACCTACAATGAGCAGTTCTTC.

This clonotype was counted ten times or more. V and J are TRBV25-1 and TRBJ2-1; D perhaps matches TRBD2 (6 bases). The CDR3 extends over 16 amino acids. Trimming stripped 1 base from V and 3 bases from J, with 13 bases between. Germline loops: CDR1 MGHDK, CDR2 SYGVNS. The CDR3, as DNA: TGTGCCAGCAGTGAATTTCGGGGGAATTTCTACAATGAGCAGTTCTTC. This gives the protein CASSEFRGNFYNEQFF.

The chain combines TRBV13 with TRBJ1-1, with TRBD1 as a possible D gene (6 bases). V was trimmed by 3 bases and J by 1 base, leaving 9 bases between them. The V gene's germline CDR1 is PRHDT and CDR2 FYEKMQ (reference sequence). CDR3 length: 14 amino acids. CDR3 DNA sequence: TGTGCCAGCAGCTTTGGGGGACAGAACACTGAAGCTTTCTTT. It specifies CASSFGGQNTEAFF.

This clonotype was found many times. This chain links TRBV4-3 with TRBJ1-1; the D gene is possibly TRBD1 (5 bases). The CDR3 consists of 18 residues. CDR1 is LGHNA and CDR2 is YSLEER in the germline V gene. V shed 1 base and J shed 4 bases, with 22 bases lying between them. The CDR3 protein is CASSQGWRDAASGTEAFF. The CDR3, as DNA: TGCGCCAGCAGCCAAGGGTGGCGGGACGCGGCTTCGGGCACTGAAGCTTTCTTT.

The sample holds many counts of this clonotype. The V gene is TRBV20-1, the J gene TRBJ1-5, with D possibly TRBD1 on 6 matching bases. The CDR3 is 15 residues long. The germline gives CDR1 DFQATT, CDR2 SNEGSKA (reference sequence). Trimming left V 0 bases short and J 2 bases short, with 11 bases between. CDR3 coding DNA: TGCAGTGCTAGAGAAACAGGGTCAGGCAATCAGCCCCAGCATTTT. Protein: CSARETGSGNQPQHF.

The V gene is TRBV28, the J gene TRBJ2-7; 13 bases map to TRBD2. The V and J ends lost 6 bases and 4 bases, in that order; junction bases with no gene match: 12. Germline V gene lookup returns CDR1 MDHEN and CDR2 SYDVKM. The CDR3 is made up of 17 amino acids. DNA for the CDR3: TGTGCCAGCAGGAGCCTCGGACTAGCGGGAGTAAAATACGAGCAGTACTTC. Its protein is CASRSLGLAGVKYEQYF.

This clonotype was recorded many times. The DNA for the CDR3 is TGCAGTGCTAGGGATGGGACTAGCGGGACTCACGAGCAGTACTTC. Its translation is CSARDGTSGTHEQYF. The rearrangement uses TRBV20-1 and TRBJ2-7, with TRBD2 matching 13 bases. V gave up 3 bases and J gave up 5 bases; unmatched junction bases: 7. Germline loops: CDR1 DFQATT, CDR2 SNEGSKA (reference sequence). This CDR3 has 15 residues.

In this sample, this clonotype turned up many times. V is TRBV20-1 and J is TRBJ2-3, with 7 nucleotides matching TRBD2. Germline CDR1 and CDR2: DFQATT and SNEGSKA (reference sequence). With V trimmed by 6 bases and J by 4 bases, 10 bases remained unmatched. The CDR3 length is 14 residues. CDR3 region: CSADPAGVADTQYF. For the CDR3, the DNA is TGCAGTGCGGACCCGGCGGGGGTCGCAGATACGCAGTATTTT.

This clonotype was recorded at least ten times. The chain has TRBV20-1 and TRBJ2-3; D unclear. V lost 4 bases and J 0 bases, leaving 11 bases between the germline ends. This CDR3 has 14 amino acids. Germline V gene sequence: CDR1 DFQATT, CDR2 SNEGSKA (reference sequence). CDR3 sequence: CSAMGTVSTDTQYF. In DNA form, the CDR3 reads TGCAGTGCTATGGGCACAGTTAGCACAGATACGCAGTATTTT.

There are a few counts of this clonotype. In DNA, the CDR3 is TGTGCCAGCAGCCACCAGCCAGGCACAGATACGCAGTATTTT. Translating it yields CASSHQPGTDTQYF. The J gene is TRBJ2-3, the V gene TRBV3-1; D remains unclear. CDR1 is LGHDT and CDR2 is YNNKEL in the germline V gene (reference sequence). There are 14 residues in the CDR3. Trimming stripped 3 bases from V and 1 base from J, with 8 bases between.

This clonotype was found a few times. The chain carries TRBV6-5 and TRBJ1-4, with TRBD1 as a possible D gene (5 bases). V lost 1 base to trimming and J lost 3 bases, with 12 bases between them. CDR3 length equals 16 residues. Per the germline V gene, CDR1 is MNHEY and CDR2 is SVGAGI. The CDR3 region is CASSYWQGASNEKLFF. The CDR3 DNA is TGTGCCAGCAGTTACTGGCAGGGCGCCTCTAATGAAAAACTGTTTTTT.

This clonotype was seen repeatedly, ten times or more. V and J are TRBV3-1 and TRBJ1-2, with TRBD1 matching 12 bases. V was clipped by 2 bases and J by 4 bases; unmatched bases: 5. This CDR3 is 16 amino acids long. CDR1 is LGHDT, CDR2 YNNKEL, per germline (reference sequence). CDR3 DNA sequence: TGTGCCAGCAGCCAACCCGGGACAGGGGGCTTCTATGGCTACACCTTC. Encoded protein: CASSQPGTGGFYGYTF. The full variable domain, in which reference TRBV3-1 and TRBJ1-2 provide the parts outside the CDR3, is DTAVSQTPKYLVTQMGNDKSIKCEQNLGHDTMYWYKQDSKKFLKIMFSYNNKELIINETVPNRFSPKSPDKAHLNLHINSLELGDSAVYFCASSQPGTGGFYGYTFGSGTRLTVV.

The V gene is TRBV20-1, the J gene TRBJ2-5; 11 bases are a match to TRBD2. Trimming took 6 bases from V and 5 from J; bases not matched to a gene: 8. Germline assignment: CDR1 DFQATT and CDR2 SNEGSKA (reference sequence). The CDR3 runs 14 residues. This chain's CDR3 is CSALSGRGLETQYF. The CDR3 DNA reads TGCAGTGCCCTTAGCGGGAGGGGTTTGGAGACCCAGTACTTC.

The gene calls are TRBV11-2 and TRBJ1-4, with D possibly matching TRBD1 (5 bases). CDR3 size: 14 residues. Germline V gene sequence: CDR1 SGHAT, CDR2 FQNNGV. V was trimmed by 6 bases and J by 3 bases, leaving 11 bases between them. CDR3 protein: CASSPTTANEKLFF. The CDR3 DNA sequence: TGTGCCAGCAGTCCAACGACAGCTAATGAAAAACTGTTTTTT.